The 9 T cell receptor beta chains below come from one sample, sequenced in a study of blood T cells in healthy people across ages. For the second PCR, which ran for roughly 6 to 12 cycles, a sample-barcoded 5' primer and a J-beta primer mix were used. From the 5' RACE reads, TCRdb called clonotypes with MiXCR, one entry per CDR3 protein. Here the sample spans 1.5 million to 2 million distinct CDR3 sequences, 30% to 35% being singletons. Sequences were obtained from blood. Receptors were obtained from a woman younger than 45 in good health.

On this clonotype: Because it lacks the conserved phenylalanine or tryptophan at the end, this CDR3 is likely a read error. The chain uses TRBV3-1 and TRBJ2-5; unclear D gene. Germline-derived CDR1 and CDR2 are LGHDT and YNNKEL (reference sequence). Trimming left V 5 bases short and J 2 bases short, with 6 bases between. The CDR3 totals 12 residues. CDR3 residues: CASSSTQETQYC. In nucleotides, the CDR3 is TGTGCCAGCAGCTCTACTCAAGAGACCCAGTACTGC.

This clonotype was observed a single time. This chain connects TRBV20-1 to TRBJ2-5, with D perhaps matching TRBD2 (6 bases). CDR1 is DFQATT and CDR2 is SNEGSKA in the germline V gene (reference sequence). With 2 bases removed from V and 5 bases from J, the gap between germline ends came to 27 bases. The CDR3 consists of 18 residues. The CDR3 sequence is CSARYLASVWGIMETQYF. In DNA, the CDR3 is TGCAGTGCTAGATATCTGGCTAGCGTATGGGGGATAATGGAGACCCAGTACTTC.

This clonotype was detected a few times. A much larger clone differs by one base, so this may be a read error. The genes are TRBV29-1 and TRBJ2-1, with D possibly matching TRBD1 (6 bases). Near its end, the DNA agrees better with TRBJ2-7, so the J call may be wrong. The CDR3 consists of 12 residues. Looked up from germline, CDR1 is SQVTM and CDR2 is ANQGSEA. CDR3 loop: CSGWTDYNEQYF. The CDR3 coding sequence is TGCAGCGGGTGGACAGACTACAATGAGCAGTACTTC.

The chain uses TRBV2 and TRBJ2-7; D is unresolved. V lost 8 bases to trimming and J lost 3 bases, with 8 bases between them. CDR3 length equals 11 residues. Germline CDR1 SNHLY, CDR2 FYNNEI. CDR3: CASGNYYEQYF. CDR3 nucleotide sequence: TGTGCCAGCGGAAACTACTACGAGCAGTACTTC.

This sequence joins TRBV30 and TRBJ2-7, with 7 nucleotides matching TRBD2. Germline CDR1 is GTSNPN and CDR2 is SVGIG (reference sequence). This CDR3 comprises 12 residues. Trimming cost V 4 bases and J 5 bases; bases outside gene matches: 5. CDR3 DNA: TGTGCCTGGAAGGGAGGGTCTAACGAGCAGTACTTC. Translated, it gives CAWKGGSNEQYF. Looking up the rest from reference TRBV30 and TRBJ2-7 gives the full variable domain: SQTIHQWPATLVQPVGSPLSLECTVEGTSNPNLYWYRQAAGRGLQLLFYSVGIGQISSEVPQNLSASRPQDRQFILSSKKLLLSDSGFYLCAWKGGSNEQYFGPGTRLTVT.

In its sample, this clonotype was seen a few times. This chain connects TRBV5-1 to TRBJ2-3, with D possibly matching TRBD1 (6 bases). The CDR3 is 14 amino acids. Deletions cut 0 bases from V and 4 bases from J, with 9 bases between. Germline CDR1 reads SGHRS; CDR2 reads YFSETQ. The CDR3 is CASSLVGQSDTQYF. In DNA, the CDR3 is TGCGCCAGCAGCTTGGTTGGACAGTCAGATACGCAGTATTTT.

This clonotype has only a few counts. This rearrangement joins TRBV25-1 to TRBJ1-1; D remains ambiguous. Trimming took off 3 bases at V and 8 bases at J, with 7 bases between the two ends. This CDR3 comprises 11 residues. Looked up from germline, CDR1 is MGHDK and CDR2 is SYGVNS. CDR3 DNA sequence: TGTGCCAGCAGTGATTACAGAGAAGCTTTCTTT. Protein sequence: CASSDYREAFF. Combining the CDR3 with reference TRBV25-1 and TRBJ1-1 gives the whole variable domain EADIYQTPRYLVIGTGKKITLECSQTMGHDKMYWYQQDPGMELHLIHYSYGVNSTEKGDLSSESTVSRIRTEHFPLTLESARPSHTSQYLCASSDYREAFFGQGTRLTVV.

The sample holds many counts of this clonotype. V and J are TRBV29-1 and TRBJ2-7; no definite D call. Germline V lookup: CDR1 SQVTM, CDR2 ANQGSEA. CDR3 length equals 13 residues. V lost 0 bases and J lost 2, with 8 bases in between. The CDR3 spells CSVEDSVPYEQYF. CDR3 bases: TGCAGCGTTGAAGACTCCGTACCCTACGAGCAGTACTTC.

The chain links TRBV5-1 to TRBJ2-5, with TRBD2 matching 8 bases. Germline V lookup: CDR1 SGHRS, CDR2 YFSETQ. V was clipped by 4 bases and J by 5 bases; unmatched bases: 13. This CDR3 has 16 amino acids. The CDR3 sequence: CASSPAVTSDSETQYF. The CDR3 coding sequence is TGCGCCAGCAGCCCGGCCGTGACTAGCGATTCGGAGACCCAGTACTTC.